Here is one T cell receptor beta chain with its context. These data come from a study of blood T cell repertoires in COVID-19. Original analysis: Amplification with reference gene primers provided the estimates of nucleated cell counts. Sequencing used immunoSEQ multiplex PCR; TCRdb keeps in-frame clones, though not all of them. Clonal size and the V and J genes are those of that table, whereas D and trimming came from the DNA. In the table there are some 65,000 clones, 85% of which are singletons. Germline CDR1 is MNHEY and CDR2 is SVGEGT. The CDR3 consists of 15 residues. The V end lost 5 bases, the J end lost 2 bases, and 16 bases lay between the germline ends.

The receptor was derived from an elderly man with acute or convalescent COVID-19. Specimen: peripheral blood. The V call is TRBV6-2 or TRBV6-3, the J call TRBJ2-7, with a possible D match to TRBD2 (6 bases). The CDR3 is CASSDAGKAAYEQYF. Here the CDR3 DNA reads TGTGCCAGCAGTGACGCGGGGAAGGCGGCCTACGAGCAGTACTTC.